The entry below describes one T cell receptor (beta chain). What was sequenced on ten immunoSEQ deep assay plates was unsorted PBMC DNA. Method: immunoSEQ multiplex PCR; TCRdb's copy keeps in-frame clones and lacks some. The table lists some 500,000 clones, 77% of them singletons. CDR3 length equals 15 residues. Losses at the gene ends were 2 bases for V and 5 bases for J; bases not matched to a gene: 8. The germline V gene has CDR1 SQVTM and CDR2 ANQGSEA. This record belongs to a study of shared clonotypes between healthy human individuals. The V call is TRBV29-1, the J call TRBJ2-5; the match to TRBD2 covers 10 bases. The sequence was collected from a woman in her 40s in good health. Some clones in this sample may be carry-over from other donors' samples. The sample consisted of PBMCs. This chain's CDR3 is CSVETLAGVLETQYF. The CDR3 DNA sequence: TGCAGCGTTGAAACCCTAGCGGGAGTTCTGGAGACCCAGTACTTC. Full variable domain (missing parts from reference TRBV29-1 and TRBJ2-5): SAVISQKPSRDICQRGTSLTIQCQVDSQVTMMFWYRQQPGQSLTLIATANQGSEATYESGFVIDKFPISRPNLTFSTLTVSNMSPEDSSIYLCSVETLAGVLETQYFGPGTRLLVL.